This is a list of T cell receptor beta chains from one sample in a study of blood T cell repertoires in COVID-19. This table comes from immunoSEQ multiplex PCR, and its TCRdb copy is limited to in-frame clones, with some not included. The table lists 150,000 to 200,000 clones, around 84% of them singletons. The sequencing sample was made of peripheral blood. The receptor source for this set is a human donor with acute or convalescent COVID-19. The donor label of this sample is uncertain. The CDR3 runs from the conserved cysteine through the conserved F or W. The order of the fields is D gene, clone size, J gene, V gene, CDR3 protein, CDR3 DNA. D genes are given only for firm matches. Clone size is not always given. Where it is, it says once, few, many or a class for expanded clones.

D: TRBD1
size: NA
J: TRBJ1-5
V: TRBV7-9
CDR3: CASSPGQANQPQHF
DNA: TGTGCCAGCAGCCCGGGACAGGCCAATCAGCCCCAGCATTTT

D: TRBD1
size: NA
J: TRBJ2-7
V: TRBV14
CDR3: CASSQDLSLGTAHEQYF
DNA: TGTGCCAGCAGCCAAGACCTCTCATTGGGGACAGCGCACGAGCAGTACTTC

D: NA
size: NA
J: TRBJ1-4
V: TRBV5-6
CDR3: CASSLQGLGEKLFF
DNA: TGTGCCAGCAGCTTGCAGGGTTTGGGGGAAAAACTGTTTTTT

D: TRBD2
size: NA
J: TRBJ2-3
V: TRBV11-2
CDR3: CASSLRPRGERGVDTQYF
DNA: TGTGCCAGCAGCTTACGGCCCCGGGGTGAGCGGGGAGTAGATACGCAGTATTTT

D: NA
size: NA
J: TRBJ1-3
V: TRBV13
CDR3: CASSLLGPLSGNTIYF
DNA: TGTGCCAGCAGCTTATTGGGGCCTCTCTCTGGAAACACCATATATTTT

D: NA
size: once
J: TRBJ1-1
V: TRBV11-3
CDR3: CASSLARGTEAFF
DNA: TGTGCCAGCAGCTTGGCAAGGGGCACTGAAGCTTTCTTT

D: NA
size: NA
J: TRBJ1-5
V: TRBV6-6
CDR3: CASSPPGGSVNQPQHF
DNA: TGTGCCAGCAGTCCTCCCGGGGGATCGGTTAATCAGCCCCAGCATTTT

D: NA
size: NA
J: TRBJ1-1
V: TRBV2
CDR3: CATSATMNTEAFF
DNA: TGTGCCACCTCAGCTACTATGAACACTGAAGCTTTCTTT

D: TRBD1
size: NA
J: TRBJ1-6
V: TRBV19
CDR3: CASSGQGNSPLHF
DNA: TGTGCCAGTAGCGGACAGGGAAATTCACCCCTCCACTTT

D: NA
size: NA
J: TRBJ1-2
V: TRBV19
CDR3: CATSTGAAMRYTF
DNA: TGTGCCACCTCGACAGGCGCGGCTATGCGCTACACCTTC

D: NA
size: once
J: TRBJ1-2
V: TRBV19
CDR3: CAEGYGGNYGYTF
DNA: TGTGCCGAAGGATACGGGGGGAACTATGGCTACACCTTC

D: TRBD1
size: NA
J: TRBJ1-2
V: TRBV5-1
CDR3: CASSLEGQGYGGYTF
DNA: TGCGCCAGCAGCTTGGAGGGACAGGGATATGGTGGCTACACCTTC

D: TRBD1
size: NA
J: TRBJ1-2
V: TRBV6-6
CDR3: CASSSGQGIVRGYTF
DNA: TGTGCCAGCAGTTCCGGACAGGGAATCGTGCGGGGCTACACCTTC

D: TRBD1
size: few
J: TRBJ2-1
V: TRBV5-4
CDR3: CASSGRRTGGRNEQFF
DNA: TGTGCCAGCAGCGGGCGAAGGACAGGGGGCAGGAATGAGCAGTTCTTC

D: TRBD1
size: NA
J: TRBJ1-1
V: TRBV28
CDR3: CASSFTGQGRTNTEAFF
DNA: TGTGCCAGCAGTTTTACCGGACAGGGGAGGACGAACACTGAAGCTTTCTTT

D: NA
size: NA
J: TRBJ1-5
V: TRBV28
CDR3: CASSLGRSNQPQHF
DNA: TGTGCCAGCAGTTTGGGGAGAAGCAATCAGCCCCAGCATTTT

D: TRBD2
size: NA
J: TRBJ2-2
V: TRBV4-1
CDR3: CASRLAGGPTGELFF
DNA: TGCGCCAGTCGACTAGCGGGGGGGCCCACCGGGGAGCTGTTTTTT

D: NA
size: NA
J: TRBJ1-3
V: TRBV6-6
CDR3: CASEWGPGNTIYF
DNA: TGTGCCAGCGAGTGGGGGCCTGGAAACACCATATATTTT

D: NA
size: NA
J: TRBJ1-2
V: TRBV3-1/TRBV3-2
CDR3: CASSPDINYGYTF
DNA: TGTGCCAGCAGCCCCGACATCAACTATGGCTACACCTTC

D: TRBD1
size: few
J: TRBJ1-4
V: TRBV30
CDR3: CAWSGQGAKIRNEKLFF
DNA: TGTGCCTGGAGTGGACAGGGGGCAAAGATAAGAAATGAAAAACTGTTTTTT

D: TRBD1
size: NA
J: TRBJ1-2
V: TRBV5-1
CDR3: CASSFTRGTEPGTGRYGYTF
DNA: TGCGCCAGCAGCTTTACCAGGGGGACGGAACCCGGGACAGGGAGATATGGCTACACCTTC

D: TRBD1
size: NA
J: TRBJ1-3
V: TRBV7-2
CDR3: CASSPRGTGGNTIYF
DNA: TGTGCCAGCAGCCCCCGGGGGACAGGGGGAAACACCATATATTTT

D: NA
size: NA
J: TRBJ2-6
V: TRBV14
CDR3: CAIGQTSSGANVLTF
DNA: TGTGCCATCGGACAGACCAGCTCTGGGGCCAACGTCCTGACTTTC

D: NA
size: NA
J: TRBJ1-2
V: TRBV11-2
CDR3: CASSLGGEFGYTF
DNA: TGTGCCAGCAGCTTAGGGGGGGAGTTTGGCTACACCTTC

D: TRBD1
size: NA
J: TRBJ1-6
V: TRBV9
CDR3: CASSSAGQGDSPLHF
DNA: TGTGCCAGCAGCTCCGCGGGGCAGGGGGATTCACCCCTCCACTTT

D: TRBD1
size: NA
J: TRBJ1-2
V: TRBV28
CDR3: CASSPTGQGDYGYTF
DNA: TGTGCCAGCAGTCCGACGGGACAGGGGGACTATGGCTACACCTTC

D: NA
size: NA
J: TRBJ2-1
V: TRBV9
CDR3: CASSSRDSSNEQFF
DNA: TGTGCCAGCAGCTCCCGGGACTCTTCCAATGAGCAGTTCTTC

D: NA
size: NA
J: TRBJ2-1
V: TRBV5-1
CDR3: CASSLVQLNNEQFF
DNA: TGCGCCAGCAGCTTGGTACAACTAAACAATGAGCAGTTCTTC

D: TRBD2
size: NA
J: TRBJ2-5
V: TRBV7-2
CDR3: CASSLIGAGGPETQYF
DNA: TGTGCCAGCAGCTTAATCGGAGCGGGGGGGCCAGAGACCCAGTACTTC

D: NA
size: once
J: TRBJ2-1
V: TRBV5-4
CDR3: CASSADLVEFF
DNA: TGTGCCAGCAGCGCCGACTTGGTGGAGTTCTTC

D: NA
size: NA
J: TRBJ1-6
V: TRBV11-2
CDR3: CASSLDPGDNSPLHF
DNA: TGTGCCAGCAGCTTAGATCCGGGTGATAATTCACCCCTCCACTTT

D: NA
size: once
J: TRBJ2-5
V: TRBV19
CDR3: CASSRGLDRGLAGGLGKETQYF
DNA: TGCGCCAGTAGTAGGGGGCTCGACCGGGGGCTCGCGGGGGGACTAGGGAAAGAGACCCAGTACTTC

D: NA
size: NA
J: TRBJ2-2
V: TRBV6-4
CDR3: CASSAGSTGELFF
DNA: TGTGCCAGCAGCGCAGGGTCCACCGGGGAGCTGTTTTTT

D: NA
size: NA
J: TRBJ2-3
V: TRBV13
CDR3: CASRPLQGPHTDTQYF
DNA: TGTGCCAGCAGGCCGCTTCAGGGGCCTCACACAGATACGCAGTATTTT

D: NA
size: NA
J: TRBJ2-7
V: TRBV7-2
CDR3: CASSLGPGHFYEQYF
DNA: TGTGCCAGCAGCTTAGGTCCGGGACATTTCTACGAGCAGTACTTC

D: TRBD2
size: NA
J: TRBJ2-2
V: TRBV5-1
CDR3: CASSSRGLAGSGELFF
DNA: TGCGCCAGCAGCTCCCGGGGACTAGCGGGTAGCGGGGAGCTGTTTTTT

D: NA
size: NA
J: TRBJ1-1
V: TRBV6-5
CDR3: CASKTTGTMNTEAFF
DNA: TGTGCCAGCAAAACGACAGGAACAATGAACACTGAAGCTTTCTTT

D: TRBD2
size: NA
J: TRBJ2-1
V: TRBV5-1
CDR3: CASSGTSGGTSREQFF
DNA: TGCGCCAGCAGCGGAACTAGCGGGGGGACTTCGAGGGAGCAGTTCTTC

D: TRBD1
size: NA
J: TRBJ1-3
V: TRBV7-6
CDR3: CASSRGTGGSENTIYF
DNA: TGTGCCAGCAGCCGAGGAACAGGGGGAAGCGAAAACACCATATATTTT

D: NA
size: NA
J: TRBJ1-1
V: TRBV5-4
CDR3: CASSHINGATEAFF
DNA: TGTGCCAGCAGCCATATTAATGGAGCGACTGAAGCTTTCTTT

D: NA
size: NA
J: TRBJ1-1
V: TRBV7-2
CDR3: CASSLGLLNTEAFF
DNA: TGTGCCAGCAGCCTGGGACTCTTGAACACTGAAGCTTTCTTT

D: NA
size: NA
J: TRBJ1-1
V: TRBV4-2
CDR3: CASSQVLGREAFF
DNA: TGTGCCAGCAGCCAAGTTCTCGGTCGCGAAGCTTTCTTT

D: NA
size: few
J: TRBJ2-1
V: TRBV3-1/TRBV3-2
CDR3: CASSPQRGRGEVAYNEQFF
DNA: TGTGCCAGCAGCCCTCAGAGGGGGCGGGGAGAAGTAGCCTACAATGAGCAGTTCTTC

D: NA
size: NA
J: TRBJ1-5
V: TRBV6-5
CDR3: CASRSLQQGNQPQHF
DNA: TGTGCCAGCCGTAGTCTCCAACAGGGAAATCAGCCCCAGCATTTT